Shown below are 31 T cell receptor beta chains from a single sample sequenced in a study of T cells in Graves' hyperthyroidism and ophthalmopathy. Amplification of TCR beta CDR3 regions was performed using RNA transcripts as template. HTBI primers were employed in a first-round RT-PCR of the TCR CDR3. MiXCR was run by TCRdb on the multiplex PCR reads, yielding one entry per CDR3 protein. The table includes 250,000 to 300,000 distinct CDR3 sequences, about a sixth detected once. The sample consisted of blood. The receptors shown here come from a woman aged 55-75 years with Graves' ophthalmopathy.

The chain couples TRBV7-2 to TRBJ1-1, with 7 bases lining up with TRBD1. V shed 5 bases and J 6 bases; nucleotides not matched to a gene: 6. The CDR3 totals 13 residues. Germline V gene lookup returns CDR1 SGHTA and CDR2 FQGNSA. DNA for the CDR3: TGTGCCAGCAGCCCCCGGACAGGTTCTGAAGCTTTCTTT. Translation: CASSPRTGSEAFF.

This clonotype occurred many times. This rearrangement joins TRBV5-1 to TRBJ2-7, with 8 bases fitting TRBD2. CDR3 length: 14 residues. Trimming removed 4 bases from V and 0 bases from J; junction bases left unmatched: 3. CDR1 and CDR2 from the germline V gene are SGHRS and YFSETQ. CDR3 sequence: CASSLSGDSYEQYF. For the CDR3, the DNA is TGCGCCAGCAGCCTTAGCGGGGACTCCTACGAGCAGTACTTC.

The table lists this clonotype with many counts. This chain joins TRBV20-1 and TRBJ2-5, with D possibly matching TRBD2 (6 bases). This CDR3 region has 13 residues. Trimming pared 1 base from V and 4 bases from J, leaving 10 bases between. The germline V gene has CDR1 DFQATT and CDR2 SNEGSKA (reference sequence). This chain's CDR3 is CSARGTSRETQYF. Written as DNA, the CDR3 is TGCAGTGCTAGAGGAACTAGCCGAGAGACCCAGTACTTC.

This clonotype was recorded at least ten times. The V call is TRBV20-1, the J call TRBJ2-7; 7 nucleotides agree with TRBD2. The trim removed 3 bases at V and 1 base at J, leaving 9 bases unmatched. Germline V gene data show CDR1 as DFQATT and CDR2 as SNEGSKA (reference sequence). The CDR3 consists of 15 residues. The CDR3, as DNA: TGCAGTGCTAGCATGGGGAGGGGAGAGTCCTACGAGCAGTACTTC. Amino acid sequence: CSASMGRGESYEQYF.

The chain is built from TRBV12-3 or TRBV12-4 and TRBJ2-5; TRBD2 matches at 12 bases. J was trimmed by 4 bases and V by 7 bases; bases with no gene match: 7. The CDR3 loop spans 15 amino acids. The chain's CDR3 is CASTQTSGSGETQYF. The CDR3 nucleotides read TGTGCCAGCACCCAGACTAGCGGGAGTGGAGAGACCCAGTACTTC.

As to this clonotype: A much larger clone lies a single base off, so this may be a read error. This chain uses TRBV7-9 with TRBJ2-3, with 8 positions matching TRBD1. Germline V CDR1 and CDR2: SEHNR, FQNEAQ (reference sequence). The CDR3 spans 16 residues. The CDR3 here is CVSSSTGAGSLDTQYF. CDR3 nucleotides: TGTGTCAGCAGCTCGACAGGGGCTGGATCGTTGGATACGCAGTATTTT.

This clonotype was seen a few times. The chain carries TRBV7-2 and TRBJ2-2; no clear D. V was trimmed by 2 bases and J by 1 base, leaving 8 bases between them. The length of the CDR3 is 15 residues. Germline lookup yields CDR1 SGHTA and CDR2 FQGNSA. The CDR3 DNA follows: TGTGCCAGCAGCTTATGGCATTTGAACACCGGGGAGCTGTTTTTT. Protein: CASSLWHLNTGELFF.

This clonotype was seen a few times. V is TRBV7-2 and J is TRBJ2-3; no firm D call. Germline V lookup: CDR1 SGHTA, CDR2 FQGNSA. The CDR3 is 14 residues long. V shed 1 base and J shed 1 base, with 6 bases lying between them. CDR3 coding DNA: TGTGCCAGCAGCTTAGATGGGGGCACAGATACGCAGTATTTT. This translates into CASSLDGGTDTQYF.

This clonotype came up a few times. This chain connects TRBV6-2 or TRBV6-3 to TRBJ2-1; the D gene is possibly TRBD2 (6 bases). The germline V gene encodes CDR1 MNHEY and CDR2 SVGEGT. The CDR3 has 13 amino acids. Trimming removed 5 bases at V and 4 bases at J, with 9 bases between. The DNA for the CDR3 is TGTGCCAGCAGTGATGGACTATACAATGAGCAGTTCTTC. Translated: CASSDGLYNEQFF.

This clonotype has ten or more counts. V is TRBV20-1 and J is TRBJ2-5, with D maybe TRBD2 (5 bases). Trimming removed 6 bases at V and 4 bases at J, with 18 bases between. The CDR3 spans 14 residues. From germline, CDR1 is DFQATT and CDR2 SNEGSKA (reference sequence). The CDR3 DNA is TGCAGTGCCCTGACACTCCGTCGGGGAGAGACCCAGTACTTC. It translates to CSALTLRRGETQYF.

V usage is TRBV7-3 and J usage is TRBJ2-1; 10 nucleotides agree with TRBD2. This CDR3 spans 18 amino acids. V lost 10 bases to trimming and J lost 1 base; unmatched junction nucleotides: 16. Germline CDR1 reads SGHTA; CDR2 reads FQGTGA. The DNA for the CDR3 is TGTGCCACCCTAGGAGCGGGAGGGGGAGGGGGGTCCTACAATGAGCAGTTCTTC. This sequence encodes CATLGAGGGGGSYNEQFF.

This clonotype was found many times. The chain uses TRBV7-9 and TRBJ2-5; either TRBD1 or TRBD2 may supply D (6 bases each). The CDR3 is 15 residues long. Deletions cut 5 bases from V and 5 bases from J, with 18 bases between. The germline V gene has CDR1 SEHNR and CDR2 FQNEAQ (reference sequence). The CDR3, as DNA: TGTGCCAGCAGCCACAGGACAGTGGGGGGCGAGACCCAGTACTTC. It specifies CASSHRTVGGETQYF.

This clonotype was counted only a few times. The chain is built from TRBV6-2 or TRBV6-3 and TRBJ2-3; D gene uncertain. The CDR3 extends over 14 amino acids. Germline assignment: CDR1 MNHEY and CDR2 SVGEGT. The V end was cut by 0 bases, the J end by 1 base, with 5 bases between. The CDR3 is CASSYSPRTDTQYF. The CDR3 DNA follows: TGTGCCAGCAGTTACTCCCCTCGCACAGATACGCAGTATTTT.

This clonotype appeared many times. This rearrangement joins TRBV11-2 to TRBJ2-7, with D perhaps matching TRBD1 or TRBD2 (5 bases each). Per germline, CDR1 SGHAT and CDR2 FQNNGV. This CDR3 is 12 amino acids long. V was clipped by 8 bases and J by 5 bases, with 13 bases between them. CDR3 loop: CASRGGPHEQYF. The CDR3 DNA reads TGTGCCAGCCGGGGCGGGCCCCACGAGCAGTACTTC.

This clonotype was counted many times. The chain links TRBV7-2 to TRBJ1-2, with D unclear. V lost 2 bases to trimming and J lost 3 bases, with 10 bases between them. Germline CDR1 and CDR2: SGHTA and FQGNSA. The CDR3 is 14 residues long. CDR3 protein: CASSLLPGHYGYTF. CDR3 DNA sequence: TGTGCCAGCAGCTTATTACCAGGACACTATGGCTACACCTTC.

Ten or more counts support this clonotype. The chain combines TRBV28 with TRBJ1-6; 8 bases align to TRBD1. CDR3 length: 15 residues. V was clipped by 5 bases and J by 8 bases; unmatched bases: 8. Germline V gene sequence: CDR1 MDHEN, CDR2 SYDVKM. The CDR3 spells CASSLGQGLDSPLHF. Written as DNA, the CDR3 is TGTGCCAGCAGTCTAGGACAGGGACTGGATTCACCCCTCCACTTT.

This clonotype was picked up a small number of times. This sequence joins TRBV7-9 and TRBJ2-4; D possibly corresponds to TRBD1 (5 bases). The germline V gene encodes CDR1 SEHNR and CDR2 FQNEAQ (reference sequence). This CDR3 is built from 19 residues. Trimming stripped 6 bases from V and 0 bases from J, with 24 bases between. The CDR3 region has the DNA TGTGCCAGCAGTTTGGGTCTTAGAAGACAGACTCCAGCCAAAAACATTCAGTACTTC. Amino acids: CASSLGLRRQTPAKNIQYF. The full variable domain, with the rest looked up from reference TRBV7-9 and TRBJ2-4, is DTGVSQNPRHKITKRGQNVTFRCDPISEHNRLYWYRQTLGQGPEFLTYFQNEAQLEKSRLLSDRFSAERPKGSFSTLEIQRTEQGDSAMYLCASSLGLRRQTPAKNIQYFGAGTRLSVL.

This clonotype was picked up a small number of times. The chain carries TRBV12-3 or TRBV12-4 and TRBJ2-5; TRBD2 aligns across 7 bases. J lost 7 bases, V lost 5 bases, and 16 bases had no gene match. The CDR3 consists of 16 residues. The CDR3 loop is CASSGSSGLSPGTQYF. In DNA, the CDR3 is TGTGCCAGCAGTGGATCTAGCGGACTCTCCCCGGGGACCCAGTACTTC.

This clonotype came up many times. The chain has TRBV6-1 and TRBJ1-1; no clear D gene. CDR1 MNHNS and CDR2 SASEGT come from the germline V gene. V lost 6 bases, J lost 4 bases, and 9 bases lay in between. The CDR3 consists of 12 residues. The chain's CDR3 is CASRRAFTEAFF. CDR3 in DNA: TGTGCCAGCAGAAGGGCCTTCACTGAAGCTTTCTTT.

This clonotype was detected ten times or more. The V gene is TRBV27, the J gene TRBJ2-5; 9 nucleotides line up with TRBD1. Unmatched junction bases numbered 6, after V lost 5 bases and J lost 5 bases. This CDR3 spans 14 amino acids. Per the germline V gene, CDR1 is MNHEY and CDR2 is SMNVEV (reference sequence). The chain's CDR3 is CASSRQGGVETQYF. DNA of the CDR3: TGTGCCAGCAGTCGACAGGGGGGAGTGGAGACCCAGTACTTC.

The V gene is TRBV5-1, the J gene TRBJ2-2, with D perhaps matching TRBD1 (6 bases). The CDR3 length is 18 residues. Between the trimmed V and J ends, which lost 3 bases and 1 base, there was a span of 19 bases. CDR1 SGHRS and CDR2 YFSETQ come from the germline V gene. CDR3 nucleotides: TGCGCCAGCAGCTCGTCGATACTCCCGGGACAGAACACCGGGGAGCTGTTTTTT. It encodes CASSSSILPGQNTGELFF.

This clonotype was counted many times. This rearrangement joins TRBV29-1 to TRBJ1-1; TRBD1 agrees at 7 bases. The germline V gene has CDR1 SQVTM and CDR2 ANQGSEA. J was trimmed by 3 bases and V by 8 bases; bases with no gene match: 9. The CDR3 has 13 residues. The DNA of the CDR3 is TGCAGCACGCGGACAGGTCTGGACACTGAAGCTTTCTTT. Its translation: CSTRTGLDTEAFF.

This clonotype was recorded at least ten times. The J gene is TRBJ1-5, the V gene TRBV7-2; D ambiguous. Germline CDR1 is SGHTA and CDR2 is FQGNSA. CDR3 length: 15 amino acids. With 5 bases removed from V and 1 base from J, the gap between germline ends came to 12 bases. The CDR3 DNA follows: TGTGCCAGCAGCCCCCTACCGTGGAGCAATCAGCCCCAGCATTTT. As protein: CASSPLPWSNQPQHF. The variable domain in full, with the rest retrieved from reference TRBV7-2 and TRBJ1-5, is GAGVSQSPSNKVTEKGKDVELRCDPISGHTALYWYRQSLGQGLEFLIYFQGNSAPDKSGLPSDRFSAERTGGSVSTLTIQRTQQEDSAVYLCASSPLPWSNQPQHFGDGTRLSIL.

This clonotype was seen only a few times. J is TRBJ2-2 and V is TRBV7-9, with 7 bases that match TRBD2. The V gene end was trimmed by 9 bases and the J gene end by 2 bases; junction bases not matched to a gene: 15. Germline V CDR1 and CDR2: SEHNR, FQNEAQ (reference sequence). The CDR3 is made up of 17 amino acids. CDR3 loop: CASAFPSTSANTGELFF. The CDR3 coding sequence is TGTGCCAGTGCTTTCCCCAGTACTAGCGCCAACACCGGGGAGCTGTTTTTT.

This clonotype was observed a few times. The chain joins TRBV19 to TRBJ1-1, with D unclear. The germline V and J ends were trimmed by 3 bases and 3 bases, with 20 bases remaining between them. Germline values: CDR1 LNHDA, CDR2 SQIVND (reference sequence). This CDR3 contains 17 residues. The CDR3 DNA is TGTGCCAGTAGTATTGTTGTAGAGTTCGGGGAGGACACTGAAGCTTTCTTT. Translation: CASSIVVEFGEDTEAFF.

This clonotype has a count of ten or more. This sequence joins TRBV6-1 and TRBJ2-1, with TRBD2 matching over 10 bases. Germline V lookup: CDR1 MNHNS, CDR2 SASEGT. V lost 6 bases to trimming and J lost 3 bases; unmatched junction nucleotides: 11. The CDR3 sequence is 17 residues long. CDR3 DNA sequence: TGTGCCAGCAGGTTCAGTTGGACTAGCGGAGACTACAATGAGCAGTTCTTC. It codes for CASRFSWTSGDYNEQFF.

The sample holds a few counts of this clonotype. The V gene is TRBV7-9, the J gene TRBJ2-5; 9 positions agree with TRBD2. This CDR3 has 15 amino acids. Germline V lookup: CDR1 SEHNR, CDR2 FQNEAQ (reference sequence). The trim removed 2 bases at V and 5 bases at J, leaving 6 bases unmatched. CDR3 amino acids: CASSLKAGGLETQYF. CDR3 sequence (DNA): TGTGCCAGCAGCTTAAAAGCGGGGGGTCTGGAGACCCAGTACTTC.

This clonotype was found many times. V gene TRBV11-2 combines with J gene TRBJ1-1, with 7 bases matching TRBD1. Germline lookup yields CDR1 SGHAT and CDR2 FQNNGV. The V segment lost 6 bases and the J segment 1 base; nucleotides outside the gene matches: 2. The CDR3 consists of 13 residues. The CDR3 nucleotides read TGTGCCAGCAGACGGGACAGGAACACTGAAGCTTTCTTT. It yields the protein CASRRDRNTEAFF.

In this sample, this clonotype turned up many times. This chain uses TRBV6-2 or TRBV6-3 with TRBJ2-1; 16 bases fit TRBD2. CDR3 length: 19 amino acids. The junction had 9 bases not matched to a gene; V was cut back by 0 bases and J by 7 bases. Germline values: CDR1 MNHEY, CDR2 SVGEGT. The CDR3 spells CASSYSRGTSGRARNEQFF. For the CDR3, the DNA is TGTGCCAGCAGTTACTCGAGAGGGACTAGCGGGAGGGCAAGGAATGAGCAGTTCTTC.

This chain links TRBV20-1 with TRBJ2-5; possibly TRBD1 for D (5 bases). The germline V gene has CDR1 DFQATT and CDR2 SNEGSKA (reference sequence). The germline V and J ends were trimmed by 6 bases and 1 base, with 15 bases remaining between them. This CDR3 has 14 residues. In DNA, the CDR3 is TGCAGTGCGAGTCAAACAGGTCTCCAAGAGACCCAGTACTTC. Its translation: CSASQTGLQETQYF.

This clonotype was seen many times. V and J are TRBV2 and TRBJ2-1; no clear D. This CDR3 is built from 15 residues. The V and J ends lost 6 bases and 0 bases respectively, with 12 bases between them. In germline, CDR1 is SNHLY, CDR2 FYNNEI. The CDR3 nucleotides read TGTGCCAGCAGAACTCATCCGAGCTCCTACAATGAGCAGTTCTTC. Amino acids: CASRTHPSSYNEQFF.